These 9 T cell receptor beta chains were sequenced from one sample in a study of cytomegalovirus exposure and HLA in healthy donors. Researchers ran the PCR with 60 Vbeta and 13 Jbeta primers. Data came from immunoSEQ multiplex PCR; TCRdb stores just in-frame clones and leaves some out. Of a few hundred thousand clones listed, 92% were seen once; the top ten hold 1.7%. Sequenced input: PBMCs. The receptors here all came from a girl aged 2-9 years in good health and CMV-seronegative.

The chain links TRBV5-5 to TRBJ2-2; no clear D. Germline assignment: CDR1 SGHKS and CDR2 YYEKEE (reference sequence). V lost 2 bases, J lost 4 bases, and 12 bases lay in between. CDR3 length equals 15 residues. CDR3 sequence reads: CASSFGSSATGELFF. The CDR3 DNA is TGTGCCAGCAGCTTTGGTTCCAGCGCCACCGGGGAGCTGTTTTTT.

J is TRBJ2-6 and V is TRBV6-1; weak D call: TRBD1 (6 bases). Trimming cost V 4 bases and J 3 bases, with 16 bases left between them. The CDR3 loop spans 17 amino acids. Germline lookup yields CDR1 MNHNS and CDR2 SASEGT. This CDR3 is CASSALSGVNGANVLTF. Written as DNA, the CDR3 is TGTGCCAGCAGTGCTTTGTCAGGGGTCAATGGGGCCAACGTCCTGACTTTC.

The chain combines TRBV2 with TRBJ1-1; TRBD1 matches at 10 bases. Looked up from germline, CDR1 is SNHLY and CDR2 is FYNNEI. The CDR3 length is 12 residues. This CDR3 is CAVGQGGIEAFF. CDR3 bases: TGTGCAGTAGGACAGGGGGGAATTGAAGCTTTCTTT.

J is TRBJ1-1 and V is TRBV19, with TRBD1 matching 8 bases. The germline V gene has CDR1 LNHDA and CDR2 SQIVND (reference sequence). This CDR3 comprises 13 residues. The ends lost 6 bases at V and 7 bases at J; junction bases unmatched: 7. The CDR3 spells CASSPGTGREAFF. DNA of the CDR3: TGTGCCAGTAGCCCCGGGACAGGTCGTGAAGCTTTCTTT.

The chain joins TRBV29-1 to TRBJ1-1; TRBD1 aligns across 8 bases. CDR1 is SQVTM, CDR2 ANQGSEA, per germline. V lost 7 bases to trimming and J lost 2 bases; unmatched junction nucleotides: 3. The CDR3 runs 12 residues. CDR3 nucleotide sequence: TGCAGCGCGGGACAGGTCAACACTGAAGCTTTCTTT. Amino acid sequence: CSAGQVNTEAFF.

The chain uses TRBV10-3 and TRBJ1-2, with D perhaps TRBD1 (6 bases). This CDR3 is 15 amino acids long. The germline gives CDR1 ENHRY, CDR2 SYGVKD. V was shortened by 0 bases and J by 5 bases, with 13 bases between the two germline ends. In DNA form, the CDR3 reads TGTGCCATCAGTGAGTCCGGGTCACAGGGTTATGGCTACACCTTC. Its translation: CAISESGSQGYGYTF.

This chain uses TRBV10-3 with TRBJ2-3; 7 bases agree with TRBD2. J gave up 4 bases and V 10 bases, and 8 bases lay outside the gene matches. Germline CDR1 is ENHRY and CDR2 is SYGVKD. The CDR3 extends over 13 amino acids. The DNA of the CDR3 is TGTGCCACCAGGACGGGAGGCCCAGATACGCAGTATTTT. Protein: CATRTGGPDTQYF.

The V call is TRBV7-8, the J call TRBJ1-5; D is unclear. The CDR3 loop spans 17 amino acids. CDR1 and CDR2 from the germline V gene are SGHVS and FQNEAQ. The germline V and J ends were trimmed by 1 base and 0 bases, with 13 bases remaining between them. The CDR3 sequence is CASSLGVGSFSNQPQHF. CDR3 nucleotides: TGTGCCAGCAGCTTAGGCGTCGGTAGCTTTAGCAATCAGCCCCAGCATTTT.

The CDR3 coding sequence is TGCGCCAGCAGCCAAGTCTTGGTAGCGGAATACAATGAGCAGTTCTTC. This gives the protein CASSQVLVAEYNEQFF. The genes are TRBV4-1 and TRBJ2-1, with a possible D match to TRBD2 (6 bases). Germline V gene data show CDR1 as MGHRA and CDR2 as YSYEKL. V dropped 1 base and J dropped 4 bases, with 14 bases sitting between them. The CDR3 loop spans 16 amino acids.